This T cell receptor beta chain was identified in a study of blood T cells in healthy people across ages. The CDR3 consists of 14 residues. Germline assignment: CDR1 LGHDT and CDR2 YNNKEL (reference sequence). Trimming stripped 1 base from V and 6 bases from J, with 12 bases between. Only a few counts were recorded for this clonotype. A sample-barcoded 5' primer and a J-beta primer mix were used in a second PCR of about 7 to 12 cycles. TCRdb called the 5' RACE reads again in MiXCR, with one record for every CDR3 protein. Of around 900,000 distinct CDR3 sequences listed, 29% are singletons. The V call is TRBV3-1, the J call TRBJ1-2; D unresolved. Sequencing used blood. The receptor's source is a woman aged 80 or over in good health. The CDR3 sequence: CASSQAERRNGYTF. CDR3 DNA sequence: TGTGCCAGCAGCCAAGCTGAGAGGAGGAATGGCTACACCTTC.